What follows describes a single T cell receptor beta chain. Antigen unknown. These data are taken from a study of TIL therapy for anti-PD-1-resistant metastatic lung cancer. The study, taken as a whole, reports: This highly selected cohort may not generalize to typical lung cancer patients.

The immunoSEQ assay was v3. Sequencing used immunoSEQ multiplex PCR; TCRdb keeps in-frame clones, though not all of them. The table includes 50,000 to 60,000 clones, 75% to 85% detected once. Time point in this sample: pre-treatment sample, taken before nivolumab and TIL therapy. Patients were adults with stage 4 NSCLC. The sequence derives from a person aged 25 to 85 with non-small cell lung cancer. The sequenced sample was blood, obtained at baseline.

The CDR3, as DNA: TGTGCCAGCTCACCCCTAGCGGGGGCACAAGAGACCCAGTACTTC. Translated: CASSPLAGAQETQYF. This chain joins TRBV18 and TRBJ2-5, with 10 nucleotides matching TRBD2. Germline V lookup: CDR1 KGHSH, CDR2 LQKENI. The ends lost 3 bases at V and 2 bases at J; junction bases unmatched: 3. The CDR3 spans 15 residues.